This T cell receptor beta chain was found in a study of shared clonotypes between healthy human individuals. Study-level findings and limits: The researchers took only blood, and tissue repertoires probably look different.

How the authors handled the data: As immunoSEQ supplied junction-only sequences (without quality scores), filtering differed. Assay: immunoSEQ multiplex PCR; the TCRdb copy retains only in-frame clones and omits some. The V and J calls and clone size are taken from that table; D and trimming were inferred from the DNA. The sample carries 2,100,000 or so clones, nearly 97% recorded once. The donor population consisted of healthy HIV-negative adults with no recent acute infections or vaccinations. The donors, all of them Caucasian adults, lived in Nashville, Tennessee. After removal of 5 bases from V and 10 bases from J, the junction contained 10 bases not matched to a gene. The CDR3 extends over 14 amino acids. The germline gives CDR1 MNHEY, CDR2 SMNVEV (reference sequence). As to this clone: The target antigen is unknown.

This chain connects TRBV27 to TRBJ2-1; 8 bases match TRBD1. This clonotype was sampled from a man between 18 and 35 years old in good health. Input material: naive CD4+ T cells sorted from blood. Sample subset: CD45RA+ positively selected. This CDR3 reads CASSTRQGKGEQFF. The DNA of the CDR3 is TGTGCCAGCAGTACTCGACAGGGGAAGGGCGAGCAGTTCTTC.